This TCR beta chain appears in the sequencing data of a study of OX40 agonist ivuxolimab in advanced cancers. On the study more broadly: Participants, 65% to 85% male, averaged roughly 59 years of age, ranging from roughly 23 to 80.

Produced via immunoSEQ multiplex PCR; TCRdb's table is partial and in-frame only. In the table there are approximately 89,000 clones, over 75% of which are singletons. Trimming took off 3 bases at V and 4 bases at J, with 15 bases between the two ends. The CDR3 totals 15 residues. Germline CDR1 is PRHDT and CDR2 is FYEKMQ (reference sequence). As regards this clone: Its antigen is not known.

Overall study findings and caveats: Both blood CD4+ and CD8+ T cells showed clonal growth by week 6 at 0.1 to 3.0 mg/kg.

The sequencing here drew on CD4+ or CD8+ T cells sorted from blood, taken in a trial of the OX40 agonist ivuxolimab. This clonotype was obtained from an adult with an advanced solid tumor such as melanoma, head and neck, liver or kidney cancer. This chain connects TRBV13 to TRBJ2-5, with D perhaps matching TRBD1 or TRBD2 (6 bases each). The CDR3 spells CASSFRRGLRETQYF. The CDR3 coding sequence is TGTGCCAGCAGCTTCCGACGGGGGCTGAGAGAGACCCAGTACTTC.